The 6 T cell receptor beta chains listed next were all sequenced from one sample in a study of beta chain features in type 1 diabetes. The whole isolated RNA underwent reverse transcription, so sequencing captured expressed TCRB transcripts. Profiled with immunoSEQ multiplex PCR; TCRdb holds only in-frame clones, not every one. This table has some 400,000 clones, roughly 16% appearing once. The sequenced sample was naive CD4+ T cells from blood. Source of these receptors: a woman between 18 and 30 years old in good health.

This chain uses TRBV4-3 with TRBJ1-1; no firm D call. Germline V gene lookup returns CDR1 LGHNA and CDR2 YSLEER. This CDR3 is built from 15 residues. Trimming removed 1 base at V and 0 bases at J, with 9 bases between. The CDR3 DNA sequence: TGCGCCAGCAGCCAAGTCGGAGCGATGAACACTGAAGCTTTCTTT. Its translation is CASSQVGAMNTEAFF.

The chain has TRBV7-9 and TRBJ2-3; the match to TRBD2 covers 10 bases. Per the germline V gene, CDR1 is SEHNR and CDR2 is FQNEAQ (reference sequence). V was pared by 4 bases and J by 2 bases, with 6 bases of the junction left unmatched. The length of the CDR3 is 16 residues. The DNA of the CDR3 is TGTGCCAGCAGCTATGGACTAGCGGCCGACACAGATACGCAGTATTTT. It codes for CASSYGLAADTDTQYF.

This clone occurred a few times. The chain combines TRBV7-9 with TRBJ2-1; TRBD2 aligns across 8 bases. This CDR3 contains 15 residues. Germline CDR1 and CDR2: SEHNR and FQNEAQ (reference sequence). V gave up 2 bases and J gave up 2 bases; unmatched junction bases: 2. The CDR3 region has the DNA TGTGCCAGCAGCTTATTACTAGCGGCCTACAATGAGCAGTTCTTC. The encoded protein is CASSLLLAAYNEQFF.

This clone has only a few counts. The genes are TRBV7-9 and TRBJ1-2; tentatively, D is TRBD1 (6 bases). Trimming cost V 2 bases and J 4 bases, with 8 bases left between them. CDR3 length: 13 amino acids. The V gene's germline CDR1 is SEHNR and CDR2 FQNEAQ (reference sequence). The CDR3 sequence is CASSLKGVYGYTF. The CDR3 DNA follows: TGTGCCAGCAGCTTAAAGGGGGTCTATGGCTACACCTTC.

The rearrangement links TRBV14 to TRBJ2-5, with 9 bases matching TRBD1. The CDR3 length is 15 residues. Germline V CDR1 and CDR2: SGHDN, FVKESK. V lost 3 bases to trimming and J lost 5 bases; unmatched junction nucleotides: 7. The CDR3 DNA sequence: TGTGCCAGCAGCCACAACAGGGGGCGCGGGGAGACCCAGTACTTC. Protein: CASSHNRGRGETQYF.

This clone was counted a few times. The chain links TRBV29-1 to TRBJ1-2; TRBD1 aligns across 9 bases. The junction had 9 bases not matched to a gene; V was cut back by 5 bases and J by 8 bases. The CDR3 is 13 amino acids. The germline gives CDR1 SQVTM, CDR2 ANQGSEA. The CDR3 region has the DNA TGCAGCGTTACCCGGGACAGGGATTACGGCTACACCTTC. The encoded protein is CSVTRDRDYGYTF. Full variable domain (outside the CDR3, taken from reference TRBV29-1 and TRBJ1-2): SAVISQKPSRDICQRGTSLTIQCQVDSQVTMMFWYRQQPGQSLTLIATANQGSEATYESGFVIDKFPISRPNLTFSTLTVSNMSPEDSSIYLCSVTRDRDYGYTFGSGTRLTVV.